This TCR beta chain is from a study of blood T cells in healthy people across ages. The germline V gene has CDR1 SGHRS and CDR2 YFSETQ. The CDR3 has 16 residues. V lost 5 bases, J lost 1 base, and 13 bases lay in between. The use of a sample-barcoded 5' primer and a J-beta primer mix characterized a second PCR of roughly 7 to 11 cycles. Each cDNA molecule, via a template-switch adaptor with 12 random nucleotides, was tagged. Via MiXCR, TCRdb re-called the 5' RACE reads, giving one row per CDR3 protein. The data contain approximately 810,000 distinct CDR3 sequences, 25% to 35% of them seen just once; the ten biggest clones take up 15% to 20%. The table lists this clonotype with a few counts. Given a much more abundant clone one base away, this may be a read error.

Input material: blood. The chain carries TRBV5-1 and TRBJ2-6; the D gene could be TRBD1 or TRBD2 (5 bases each). The receptor was isolated from a woman of 80 years or more in good health. CDR3 region: CASRGRERSGANVLTF. The CDR3 DNA reads as TGCGCCAGCAGGGGACGAGAGAGGTCTGGGGCCAACGTCCTGACTTTC.